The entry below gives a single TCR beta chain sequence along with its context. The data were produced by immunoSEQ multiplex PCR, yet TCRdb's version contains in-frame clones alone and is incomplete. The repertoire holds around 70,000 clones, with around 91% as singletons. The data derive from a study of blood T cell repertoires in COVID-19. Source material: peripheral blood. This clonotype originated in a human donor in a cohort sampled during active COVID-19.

CDR3 sequence (DNA): TGTGCCACCAGTGAGGGGACAGGCTATGGCTACACCTTC. Amino acids: CATSEGTGYGYTF. This rearrangement joins TRBV24-1 to TRBJ1-2; TRBD1 agrees at 8 bases. V dropped 4 bases and J dropped 4; count of bases not matched to a gene: 1. The CDR3 is 13 residues long. In germline, CDR1 is KGHDR, CDR2 SFDVKD.